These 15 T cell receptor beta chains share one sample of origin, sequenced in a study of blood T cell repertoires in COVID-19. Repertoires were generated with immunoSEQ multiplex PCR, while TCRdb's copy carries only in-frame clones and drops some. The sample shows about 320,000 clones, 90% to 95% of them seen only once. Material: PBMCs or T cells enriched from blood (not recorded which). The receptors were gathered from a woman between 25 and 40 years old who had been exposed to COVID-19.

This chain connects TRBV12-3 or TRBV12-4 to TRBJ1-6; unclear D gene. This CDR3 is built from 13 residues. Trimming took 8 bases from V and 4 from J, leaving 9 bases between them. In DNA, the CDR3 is TGTGCCAGCCGACGGAGGTATAATTCACCCCTCCACTTT. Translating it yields CASRRRYNSPLHF.

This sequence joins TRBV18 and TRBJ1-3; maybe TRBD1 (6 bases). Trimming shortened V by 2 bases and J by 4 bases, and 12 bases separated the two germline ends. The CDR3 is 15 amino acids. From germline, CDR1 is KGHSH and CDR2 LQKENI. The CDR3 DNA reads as TGTGCCAGCTCACCATCAGGGGTTGGAGGAAACACCATATATTTT. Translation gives CASSPSGVGGNTIYF.

CDR3 amino acids: CASSQDEGQSKAFF. CDR3 nucleotide sequence: TGCGCCAGCAGCCAAGATGAGGGACAGTCTAAAGCTTTCTTT. This rearrangement joins TRBV4-1 to TRBJ1-1, with TRBD1 identical over 7 bases. J gave up 9 bases and V 0 bases, and 7 bases lay outside the gene matches. CDR1 is MGHRA, CDR2 YSYEKL, per germline. The CDR3 length is 14 residues.

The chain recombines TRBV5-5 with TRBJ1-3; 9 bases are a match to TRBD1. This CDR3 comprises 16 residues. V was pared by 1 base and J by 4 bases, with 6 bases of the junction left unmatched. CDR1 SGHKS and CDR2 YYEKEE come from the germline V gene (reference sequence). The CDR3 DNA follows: TGTGCCAGCAGCTTGCGACAGGGGGTTCGAGGAAACACCATATATTTT. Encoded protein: CASSLRQGVRGNTIYF.

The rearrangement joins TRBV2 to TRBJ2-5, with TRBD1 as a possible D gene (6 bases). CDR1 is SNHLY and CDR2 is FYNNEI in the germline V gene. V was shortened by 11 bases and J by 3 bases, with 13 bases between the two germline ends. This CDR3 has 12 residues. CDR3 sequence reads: CAGRQEEETQYF. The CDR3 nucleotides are TGTGCCGGAAGACAGGAGGAAGAGACCCAGTACTTC. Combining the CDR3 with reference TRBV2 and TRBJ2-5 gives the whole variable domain EPEVTQTPSHQVTQMGQEVILRCVPISNHLYFYWYRQILGQKVEFLVSFYNNEISEKSEIFDDQFSVERPDGSNFTLKIRSTKLEDSAMYFCAGRQEEETQYFGPGTRLLVL.

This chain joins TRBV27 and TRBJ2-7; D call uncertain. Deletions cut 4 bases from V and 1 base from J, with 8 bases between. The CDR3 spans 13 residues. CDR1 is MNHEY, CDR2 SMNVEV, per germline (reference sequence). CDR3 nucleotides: TGTGCCAGCAGTTCTAATCCTTCCTACGAGCAGTACTTC. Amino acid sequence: CASSSNPSYEQYF.

The CDR3 nucleotides read TGCAGTGCTAGTCTGCTACGCCGGGACAGGCCCTACAATGAGCAGTTCTTC. It translates to CSASLLRRDRPYNEQFF. The chain joins TRBV20-1 to TRBJ2-1; 8 bases fit TRBD1. The J segment lost 2 bases and the V segment lost 3 bases, leaving 12 bases of the junction unmatched. CDR3 size: 17 residues. Germline CDR1 is DFQATT and CDR2 is SNEGSKA (reference sequence).

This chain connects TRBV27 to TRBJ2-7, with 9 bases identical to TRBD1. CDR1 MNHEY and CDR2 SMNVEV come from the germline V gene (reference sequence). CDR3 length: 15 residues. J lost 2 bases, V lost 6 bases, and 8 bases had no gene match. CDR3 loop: CASRRNRGLAYEQYF. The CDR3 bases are TGTGCCAGCAGAAGGAACAGGGGGCTGGCCTACGAGCAGTACTTC.

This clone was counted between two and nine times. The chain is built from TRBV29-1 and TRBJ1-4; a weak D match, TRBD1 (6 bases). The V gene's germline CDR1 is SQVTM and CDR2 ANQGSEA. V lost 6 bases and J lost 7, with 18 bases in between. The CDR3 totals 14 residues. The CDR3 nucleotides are TGCAGCGTCCTTTTCGGGGGGCGGGGTGAAAAACTGTTTTTT. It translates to CSVLFGGRGEKLFF.

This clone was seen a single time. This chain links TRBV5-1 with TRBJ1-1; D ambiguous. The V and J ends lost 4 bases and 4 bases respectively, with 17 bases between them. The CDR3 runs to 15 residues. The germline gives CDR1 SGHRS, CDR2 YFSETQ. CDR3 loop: CASSVSPAGFTEAFF. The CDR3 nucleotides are TGCGCCAGCAGCGTGAGTCCCGCGGGCTTCACTGAAGCTTTCTTT.

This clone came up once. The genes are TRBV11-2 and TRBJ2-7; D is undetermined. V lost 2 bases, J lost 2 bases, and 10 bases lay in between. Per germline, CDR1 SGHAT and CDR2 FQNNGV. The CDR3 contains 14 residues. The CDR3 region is CASSLSPGAYEQYF. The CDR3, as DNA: TGTGCCAGCAGCTTATCCCCAGGCGCCTACGAGCAGTACTTC.

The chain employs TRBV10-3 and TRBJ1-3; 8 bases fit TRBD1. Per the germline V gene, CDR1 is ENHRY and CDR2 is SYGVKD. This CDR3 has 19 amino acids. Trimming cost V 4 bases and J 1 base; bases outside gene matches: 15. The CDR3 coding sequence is TGTGCCATCAGTGCACACGAGCAGGGGGCGCCCAATTCTGGAAACACCATATATTTT. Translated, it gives CAISAHEQGAPNSGNTIYF.

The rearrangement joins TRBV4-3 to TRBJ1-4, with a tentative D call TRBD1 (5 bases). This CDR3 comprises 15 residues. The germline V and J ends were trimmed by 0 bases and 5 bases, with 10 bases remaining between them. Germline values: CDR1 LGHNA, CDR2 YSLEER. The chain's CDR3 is CASSQEGRVNEKLFF. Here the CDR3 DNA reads TGCGCCAGCAGCCAAGAGGGCAGGGTAAATGAAAAACTGTTTTTT.

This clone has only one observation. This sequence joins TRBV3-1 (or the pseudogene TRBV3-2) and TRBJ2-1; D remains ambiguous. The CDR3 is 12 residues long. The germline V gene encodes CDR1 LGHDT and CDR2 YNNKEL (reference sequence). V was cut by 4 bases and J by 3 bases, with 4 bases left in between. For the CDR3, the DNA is TGTGCCAGCAGCCTACACTACAATGAGCAGTTCTTC. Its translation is CASSLHYNEQFF.

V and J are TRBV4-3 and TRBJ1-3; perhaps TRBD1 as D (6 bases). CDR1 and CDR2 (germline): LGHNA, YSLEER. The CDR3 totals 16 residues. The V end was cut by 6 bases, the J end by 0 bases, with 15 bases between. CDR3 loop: CASSGRQVSSGNTIYF. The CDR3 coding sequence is TGCGCCAGCAGTGGCAGACAGGTATCCTCTGGAAACACCATATATTTT.